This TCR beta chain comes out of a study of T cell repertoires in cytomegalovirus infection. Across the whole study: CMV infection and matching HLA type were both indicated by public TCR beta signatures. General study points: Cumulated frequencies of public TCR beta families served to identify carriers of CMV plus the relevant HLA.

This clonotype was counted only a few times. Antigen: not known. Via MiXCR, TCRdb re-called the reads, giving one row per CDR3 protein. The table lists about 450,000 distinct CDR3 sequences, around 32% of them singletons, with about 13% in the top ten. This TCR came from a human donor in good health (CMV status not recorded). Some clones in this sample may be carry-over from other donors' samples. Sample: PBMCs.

Here the CDR3 reads CASSLVAGGTGELFF. DNA for the CDR3: TGTGCCAGCAGCTTGGTGGCAGGGGGCACCGGGGAGCTGTTTTTT. The rearrangement links TRBV5-6 to TRBJ2-2, with TRBD1 matching over 7 bases. Germline V gives CDR1 SGHDT, CDR2 YYEEEE. This CDR3 is built from 15 residues. J lost 4 bases, V lost 0 bases, and 3 bases had no gene match.